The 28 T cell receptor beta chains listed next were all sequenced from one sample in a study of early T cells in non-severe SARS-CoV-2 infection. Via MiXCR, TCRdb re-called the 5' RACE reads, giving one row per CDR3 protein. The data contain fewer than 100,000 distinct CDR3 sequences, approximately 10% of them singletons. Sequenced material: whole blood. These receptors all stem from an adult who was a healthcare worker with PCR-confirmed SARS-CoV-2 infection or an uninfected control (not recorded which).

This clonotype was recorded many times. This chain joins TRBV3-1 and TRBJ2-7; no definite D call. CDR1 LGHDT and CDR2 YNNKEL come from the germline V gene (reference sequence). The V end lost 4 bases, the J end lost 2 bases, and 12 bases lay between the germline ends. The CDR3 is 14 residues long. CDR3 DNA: TGTGCCAGCAGCCTCCCCGGCACACCCTACGAGCAGTACTTC. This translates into CASSLPGTPYEQYF.

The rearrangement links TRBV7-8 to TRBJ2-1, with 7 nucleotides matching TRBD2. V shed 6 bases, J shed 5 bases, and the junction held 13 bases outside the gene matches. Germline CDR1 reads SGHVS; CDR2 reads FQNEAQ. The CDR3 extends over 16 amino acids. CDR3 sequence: CASSQGARDYHNEQFF. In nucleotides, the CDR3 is TGTGCCAGCAGTCAAGGGGCCCGGGACTACCACAATGAGCAGTTCTTC.

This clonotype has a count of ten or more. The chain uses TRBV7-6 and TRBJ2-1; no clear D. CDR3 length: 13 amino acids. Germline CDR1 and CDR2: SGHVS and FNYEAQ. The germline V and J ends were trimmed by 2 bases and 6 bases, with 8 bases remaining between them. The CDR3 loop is CASSLIPINEQFF. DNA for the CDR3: TGTGCCAGCAGCTTAATTCCGATCAATGAGCAGTTCTTC.

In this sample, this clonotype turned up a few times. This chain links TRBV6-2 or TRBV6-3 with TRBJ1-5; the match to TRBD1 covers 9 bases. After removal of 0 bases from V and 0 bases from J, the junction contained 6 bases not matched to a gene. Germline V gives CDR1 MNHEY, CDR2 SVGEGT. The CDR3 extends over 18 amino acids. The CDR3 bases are TGTGCCAGCAGTTACTCCGGGACAGGGATTAGTAGCAATCAGCCCCAGCATTTT. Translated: CASSYSGTGISSNQPQHF.

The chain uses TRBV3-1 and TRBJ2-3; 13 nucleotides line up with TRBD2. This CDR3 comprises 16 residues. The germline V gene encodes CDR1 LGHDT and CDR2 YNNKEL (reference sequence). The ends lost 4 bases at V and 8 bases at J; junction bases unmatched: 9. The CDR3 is CASSLGLAGARGTQYF. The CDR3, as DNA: TGTGCCAGCAGCCTCGGACTAGCGGGGGCCCGGGGTACGCAGTATTTT.

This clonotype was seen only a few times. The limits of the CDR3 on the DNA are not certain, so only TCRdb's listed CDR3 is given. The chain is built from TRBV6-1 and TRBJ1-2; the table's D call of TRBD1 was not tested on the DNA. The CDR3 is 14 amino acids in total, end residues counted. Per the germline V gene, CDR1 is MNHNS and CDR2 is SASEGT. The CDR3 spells CASILDTTNYGYTF.

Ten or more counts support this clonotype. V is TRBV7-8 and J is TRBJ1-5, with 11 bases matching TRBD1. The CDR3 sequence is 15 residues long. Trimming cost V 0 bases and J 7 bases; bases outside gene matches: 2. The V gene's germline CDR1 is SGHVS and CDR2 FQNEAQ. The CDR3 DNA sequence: TGTGCCAGCAGCTTAGCGGGACAGGGGGGCCAGCCCCAGCATTTT. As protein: CASSLAGQGGQPQHF.

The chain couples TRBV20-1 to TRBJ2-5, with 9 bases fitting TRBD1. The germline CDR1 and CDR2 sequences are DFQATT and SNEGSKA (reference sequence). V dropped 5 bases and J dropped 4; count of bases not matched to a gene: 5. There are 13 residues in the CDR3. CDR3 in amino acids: CSAGTGLGETQYF. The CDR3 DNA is TGCAGTGCTGGGACAGGGCTCGGAGAGACCCAGTACTTC.

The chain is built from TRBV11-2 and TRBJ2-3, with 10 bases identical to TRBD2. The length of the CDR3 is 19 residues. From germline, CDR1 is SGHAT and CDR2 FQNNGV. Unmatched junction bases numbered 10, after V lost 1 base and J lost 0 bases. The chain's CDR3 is CASSLGLPSGGSSTDTQYF. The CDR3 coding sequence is TGTGCCAGCAGCTTAGGGCTACCTAGCGGGGGATCTAGCACAGATACGCAGTATTTT.

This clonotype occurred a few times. CDR3 sequence (DNA): TGTGCCAGCAGTTACTTGGACAGGGGGGAGCAGTACTTC. Protein sequence: CASSYLDRGEQYF. The chain links TRBV6-6 to TRBJ2-7; 10 bases map to TRBD1. The CDR3 length is 13 residues. Germline values: CDR1 MNHNY, CDR2 SVGAGI (reference sequence). J gave up 7 bases and V 1 base, and 1 base lay outside the gene matches.

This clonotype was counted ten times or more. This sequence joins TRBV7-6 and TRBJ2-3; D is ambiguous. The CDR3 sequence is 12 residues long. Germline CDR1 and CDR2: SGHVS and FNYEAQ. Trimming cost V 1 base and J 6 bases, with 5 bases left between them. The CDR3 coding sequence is TGTGCCAGCAGCTTAGGGGCGGATACGCAGTATTTT. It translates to CASSLGADTQYF. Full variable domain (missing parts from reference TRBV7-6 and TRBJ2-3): GAGVSQSPRYKVTKRGQDVALRCDPISGHVSLYWYRQALGQGPEFLTYFNYEAQQDKSGLPNDRFSAERPEGSISTLTIQRTEQRDSAMYRCASSLGADTQYFGPGTRLTVL.

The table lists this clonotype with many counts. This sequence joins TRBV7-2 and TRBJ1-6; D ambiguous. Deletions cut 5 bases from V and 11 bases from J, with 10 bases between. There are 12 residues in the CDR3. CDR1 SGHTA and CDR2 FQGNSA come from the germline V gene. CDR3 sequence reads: CASSRDGAPLHF. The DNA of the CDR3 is TGTGCCAGCAGCAGAGATGGTGCACCCCTCCACTTT.

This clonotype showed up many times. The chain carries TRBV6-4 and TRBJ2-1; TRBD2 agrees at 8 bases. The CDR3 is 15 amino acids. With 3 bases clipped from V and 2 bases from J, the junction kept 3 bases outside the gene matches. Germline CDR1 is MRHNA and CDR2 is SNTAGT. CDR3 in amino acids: CASSEAGGAYNEQFF. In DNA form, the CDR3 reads TGTGCCAGCAGTGAGGCCGGGGGGGCCTACAATGAGCAGTTCTTC.

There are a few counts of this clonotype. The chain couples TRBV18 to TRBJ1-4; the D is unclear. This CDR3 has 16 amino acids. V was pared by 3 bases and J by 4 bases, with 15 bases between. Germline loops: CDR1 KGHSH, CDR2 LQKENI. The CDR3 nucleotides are TGTGCCAGCTCACCCTACTCGGACGGTTTTAATGAAAAACTGTTTTTT. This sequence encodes CASSPYSDGFNEKLFF.

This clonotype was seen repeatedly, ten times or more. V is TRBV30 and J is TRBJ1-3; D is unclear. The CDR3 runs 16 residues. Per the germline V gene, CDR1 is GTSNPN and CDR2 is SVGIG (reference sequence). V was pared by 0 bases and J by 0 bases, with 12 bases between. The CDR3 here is CAWSVPRLSSGNTIYF. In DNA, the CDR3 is TGTGCCTGGAGTGTACCACGCCTAAGCTCTGGAAACACCATATATTTT.

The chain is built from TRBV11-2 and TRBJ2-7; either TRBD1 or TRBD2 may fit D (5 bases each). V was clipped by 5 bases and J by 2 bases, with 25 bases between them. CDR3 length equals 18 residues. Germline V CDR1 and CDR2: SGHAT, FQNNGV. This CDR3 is CASSPTLTLGEVAYEQYF. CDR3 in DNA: TGTGCCAGCAGCCCTACACTGACCTTGGGGGAAGTGGCCTACGAGCAGTACTTC. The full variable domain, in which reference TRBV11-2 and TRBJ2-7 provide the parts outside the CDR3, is EAGVAQSPRYKIIEKRQSVAFWCNPISGHATLYWYQQILGQGPKLLIQFQNNGVVDDSQLPKDRFSAERLKGVDSTLKIQPAKLEDSAVYLCASSPTLTLGEVAYEQYFGPGTRLTVT.

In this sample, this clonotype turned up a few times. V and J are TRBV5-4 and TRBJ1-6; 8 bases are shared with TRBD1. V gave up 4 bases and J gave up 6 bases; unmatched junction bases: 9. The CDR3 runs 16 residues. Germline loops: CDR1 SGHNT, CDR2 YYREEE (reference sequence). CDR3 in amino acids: CASSPGQGLVNSPLHF. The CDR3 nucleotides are TGTGCCAGCAGCCCCGGACAGGGATTAGTTAATTCACCCCTCCACTTT.

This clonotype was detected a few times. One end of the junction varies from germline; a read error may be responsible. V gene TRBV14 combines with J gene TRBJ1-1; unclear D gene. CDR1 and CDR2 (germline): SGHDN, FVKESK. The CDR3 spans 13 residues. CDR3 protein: CASSALRLTEVFF. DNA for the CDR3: TGTGCCAGCAGCGCCTTAAGGCTCACTGAAGTTTTCTTT.

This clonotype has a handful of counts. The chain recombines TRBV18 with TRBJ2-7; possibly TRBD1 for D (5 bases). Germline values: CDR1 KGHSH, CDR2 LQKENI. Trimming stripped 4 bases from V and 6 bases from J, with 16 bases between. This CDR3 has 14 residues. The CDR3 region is CASSQGLSTPEQYF. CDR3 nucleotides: TGTGCCAGCTCACAGGGGTTATCGACCCCCGAGCAGTACTTC.

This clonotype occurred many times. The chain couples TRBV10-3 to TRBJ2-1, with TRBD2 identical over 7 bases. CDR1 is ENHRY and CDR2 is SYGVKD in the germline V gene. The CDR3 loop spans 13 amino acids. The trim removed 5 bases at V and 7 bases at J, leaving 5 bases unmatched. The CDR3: CAISSGVANEQFF. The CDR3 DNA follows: TGTGCCATCAGTAGCGGGGTAGCAAATGAGCAGTTCTTC.

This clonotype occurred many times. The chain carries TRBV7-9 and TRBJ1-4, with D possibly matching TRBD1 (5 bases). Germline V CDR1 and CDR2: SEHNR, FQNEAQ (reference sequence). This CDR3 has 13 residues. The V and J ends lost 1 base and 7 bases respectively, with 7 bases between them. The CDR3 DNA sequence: TGTGCCAGCAGCTTAGGAGGGGCTGAAAAACTGTTTTTT. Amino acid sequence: CASSLGGAEKLFF.

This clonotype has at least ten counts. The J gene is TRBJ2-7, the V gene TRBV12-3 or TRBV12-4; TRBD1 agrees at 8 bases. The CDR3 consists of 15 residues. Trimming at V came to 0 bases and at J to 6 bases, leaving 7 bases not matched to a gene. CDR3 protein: CASSLAGRGLREQYF. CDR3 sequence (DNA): TGTGCCAGCAGTTTAGCGGGCAGGGGGCTACGCGAGCAGTACTTC.

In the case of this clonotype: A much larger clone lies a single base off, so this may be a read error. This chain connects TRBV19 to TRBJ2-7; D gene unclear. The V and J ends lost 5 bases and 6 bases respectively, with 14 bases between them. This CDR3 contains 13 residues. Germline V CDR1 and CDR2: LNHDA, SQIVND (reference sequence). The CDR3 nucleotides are TGTGCCAGTAGTGTCGCTTCGGGTGGCGAGCAGTACTTC. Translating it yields CASSVASGGEQYF. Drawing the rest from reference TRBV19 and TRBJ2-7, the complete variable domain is DGGITQSPKYLFRKEGQNVTLSCEQNLNHDAMYWYRQDPGQGLRLIYYSQIVNDFQKGDIAEGYSVSREKKESFPLTVTSAQKNPTAFYLCASSVASGGEQYFGPGTRLTVT.

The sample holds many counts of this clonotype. The DNA for the CDR3 is TGTGCCAGTAGTATTAGGGCAGGGAATTCTGAAGCTTTCTTT. As protein: CASSIRAGNSEAFF. V and J are TRBV19 and TRBJ1-1, with D perhaps matching TRBD1 (5 bases). Per the germline V gene, CDR1 is LNHDA and CDR2 is SQIVND (reference sequence). This CDR3 region has 14 residues. Trimming took off 3 bases at V and 6 bases at J, with 14 bases between the two ends.

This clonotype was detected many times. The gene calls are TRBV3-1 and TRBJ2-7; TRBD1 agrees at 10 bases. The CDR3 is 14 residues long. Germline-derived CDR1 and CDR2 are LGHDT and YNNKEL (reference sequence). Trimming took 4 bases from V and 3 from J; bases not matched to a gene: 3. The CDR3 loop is CASSPRTGGYEQYF. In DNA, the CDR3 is TGTGCCAGCAGCCCTAGGACAGGGGGCTACGAGCAGTACTTC.

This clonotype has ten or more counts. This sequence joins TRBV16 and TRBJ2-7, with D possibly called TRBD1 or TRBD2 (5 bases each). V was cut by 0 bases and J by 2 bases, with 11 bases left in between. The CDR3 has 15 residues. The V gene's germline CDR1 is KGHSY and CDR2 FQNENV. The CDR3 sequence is CASSQSGTETYEQYF. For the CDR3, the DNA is TGTGCCAGCAGCCAATCAGGGACGGAGACCTACGAGCAGTACTTC.

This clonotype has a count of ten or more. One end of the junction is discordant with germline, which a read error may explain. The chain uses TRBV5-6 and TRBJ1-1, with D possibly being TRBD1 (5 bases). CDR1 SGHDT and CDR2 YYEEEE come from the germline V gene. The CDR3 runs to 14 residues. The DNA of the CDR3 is TGTGCCAGCAGCTTGGCGGGGGGAATCACTGAAGTTTTCTTT. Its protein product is CASSLAGGITEVFF.

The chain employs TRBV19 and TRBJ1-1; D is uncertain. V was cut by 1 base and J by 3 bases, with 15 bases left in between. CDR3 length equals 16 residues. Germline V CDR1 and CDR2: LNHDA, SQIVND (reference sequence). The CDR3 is CASSIGGRTMYTEAFF. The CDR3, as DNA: TGTGCCAGTAGTATAGGTGGACGCACAATGTACACTGAAGCTTTCTTT.